This TCR beta chain comes out of a study of blood T cell repertoires in COVID-19. Background on the study: COVID-19 samples from acute and convalescent phases originated in the United States, Italy and Spain. T cells, B-cell-depleted T cells, or PBMCs provided the cDNA or gDNA that served as material.

Per the original methods: Reference gene primer amplification gave estimated nucleated cell counts. Method: immunoSEQ multiplex PCR; TCRdb's copy keeps in-frame clones and lacks some. That table supplies the V and J calls and clone size; D and trimming were determined from the DNA. The sample has 130,000 or so clones; around nine tenths are singletons. In germline, CDR1 is SGHVS, CDR2 FQNEAQ. The CDR3 has 12 amino acids. A remark on this clone: A junction boundary mismatches the germline segment, possibly from a read error.

The sample consisted of peripheral blood. This TCR derives from a woman in her forties or fifties with acute or convalescent COVID-19. The genes are TRBV7-8 and TRBJ2-1; D ambiguous. The CDR3 loop reads CASSPTGEAKVF. The CDR3 nucleotides read TGTGCCAGCAGCCCGACGGGTGAGGCTAAGGTCTTC.